This T cell receptor (beta chain) derives from a study of cytomegalovirus exposure and HLA in healthy donors. Study-level findings and limits: A list of about 160 TCR beta chains associated with cytomegalovirus was given. At a 0.05 false discovery rate, a later analysis found 16,951 TCR beta sequences to be associated with HLA alleles. Confirmation in vitro established that a few CMV-associated chains were specific for CMV antigens.

Comments on this clone: The antigen remains unidentified.

Germline loops: CDR1 SGHVS, CDR2 FQNEAQ. Trimming took off 5 bases at V and 6 bases at J, with 11 bases between the two ends. This CDR3 is 13 amino acids long. PCR used 60 Vbeta primers and 13 Jbeta primers. Source study methods: It was a later analysis that counted 75 million to 90 million unique TCR beta chains, of which roughly 11 million were shared. Sequenced by immunoSEQ multiplex PCR; TCRdb stores in-frame clones only, minus some. That table is the source of V, J and clone size, and D and trimming were worked out from the DNA. This table has around 140,000 clones, around two thirds appearing once.

What was sequenced was PBMCs. This rearrangement joins TRBV7-8 to TRBJ1-5; unclear D gene. The sequence derives from a woman in her 40s in good health and CMV-seronegative. The CDR3, as DNA: TGTGCCAGCAGCGCGGATCTTAGTCAGCCCCAGCATTTT. The encoded protein is CASSADLSQPQHF.